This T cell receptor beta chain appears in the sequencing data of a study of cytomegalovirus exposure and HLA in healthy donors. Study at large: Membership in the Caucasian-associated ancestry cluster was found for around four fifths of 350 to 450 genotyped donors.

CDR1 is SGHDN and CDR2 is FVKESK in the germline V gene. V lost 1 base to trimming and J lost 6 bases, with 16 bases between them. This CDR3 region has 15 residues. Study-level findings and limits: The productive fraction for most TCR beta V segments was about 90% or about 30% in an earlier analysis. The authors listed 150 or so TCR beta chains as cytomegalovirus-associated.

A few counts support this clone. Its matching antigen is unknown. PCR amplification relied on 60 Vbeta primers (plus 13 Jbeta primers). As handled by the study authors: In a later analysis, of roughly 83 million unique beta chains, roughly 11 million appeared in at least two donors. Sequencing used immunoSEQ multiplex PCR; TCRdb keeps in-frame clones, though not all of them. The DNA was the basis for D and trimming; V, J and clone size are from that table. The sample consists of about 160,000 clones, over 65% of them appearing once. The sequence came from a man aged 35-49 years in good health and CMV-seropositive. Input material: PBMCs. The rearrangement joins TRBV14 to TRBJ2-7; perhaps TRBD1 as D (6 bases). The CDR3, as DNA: TGTGCCAGCAGCCAAGCAGGCAGGGGCTCGCGCGAGCAGTACTTC. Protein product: CASSQAGRGSREQYF.